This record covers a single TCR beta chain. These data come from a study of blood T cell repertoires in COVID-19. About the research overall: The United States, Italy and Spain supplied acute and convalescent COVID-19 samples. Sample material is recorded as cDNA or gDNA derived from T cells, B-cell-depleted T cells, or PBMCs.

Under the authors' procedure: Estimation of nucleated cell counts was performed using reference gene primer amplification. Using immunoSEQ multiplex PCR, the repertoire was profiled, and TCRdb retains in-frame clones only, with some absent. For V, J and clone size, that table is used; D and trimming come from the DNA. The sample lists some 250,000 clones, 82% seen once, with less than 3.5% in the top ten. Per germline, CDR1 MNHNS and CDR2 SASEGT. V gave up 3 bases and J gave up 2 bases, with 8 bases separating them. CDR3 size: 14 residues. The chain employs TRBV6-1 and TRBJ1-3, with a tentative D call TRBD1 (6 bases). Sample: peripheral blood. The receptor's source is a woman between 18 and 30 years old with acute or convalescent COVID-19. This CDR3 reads CASSEAGAGNTIYF. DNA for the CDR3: TGTGCCAGCAGTGAGGCAGGGGCTGGAAACACCATATATTTT.